This TCR beta chain was profiled in a study of shared clonotypes between healthy human individuals (dated by TCRdb to 2020 to 2022). Some background on the complete study: A couple of women and a few men aged 18 to 49 years were included in the cohort. Per donor, three plates each were used for CD4 naive and CD4 memory, two for CD8 naive, and one for CD8 memory. Different laboratories and diverse techniques were used to prepare libraries and sequence TCR repertoires, to increase sequencing depth and limit assay-specific biases. To estimate repertoire size and how much clonotypes are shared between individuals, the study performed deep sequencing of blood TCR repertoires from five healthy adults. Per donor, leukapheresis produced somewhere between about 0.9 and 9.5 billion PBMCs. Broad study findings and their caveats: Sampling was limited to blood, and TCR repertoires in tissue likely differ from TCR repertoires in blood. Rarefaction of sorted-subset datasets indicated incomplete sequencing despite the large sequencing depth. The small number of donors limited the genetic and exposure-history diversity represented. Naive subsets generally had larger estimated clonotype richness than memory subsets did. Pairwise subsampling indicated that sequencing depth was expected to affect the degree of clonotype sharing among donors. Sharing across several donors was observed for 4.5% to 6.5% of naive CD4, under 4% of naive CD8, over 2% of memory CD4, and around 0.4% of memory CD8 clonotypes. Higher generation probabilities were observed for clonotypes shared by all four sorted-subset donors than for non-shared clonotypes.

The donors were healthy, HIV-negative adults who had no recently reported acute infections or vaccinations. Every donor was a Caucasian adult living in Nashville, Tennessee, USA. CD4+ T cells were enriched by magnetic negative selection, after which naive cells were positively selected on CD45RA and the negative fraction was taken as the memory subset. Blood was collected by leukapheresis, and PBMCs were isolated by Ficoll-Histopaque density gradient centrifugation and then cryopreserved in liquid nitrogen vapor phase. Purity and quantity of every magnetically sorted T cell population were checked by analytical flow cytometry. Genomic DNA was isolated from each sorted fraction and quantified by UV absorbance on a Nanodrop 2000c. A distance of 13 bases separates the germline ends of V and J, which lose 8 bases and 3 bases respectively. Measured from the cysteine to the phenylalanine, the CDR3 is 13 residues long. The DNA shown is the 39-base CDR3, in frame from base 1. Based on the germline V gene, the CDR1 and CDR2 sequences are WSHSY and SAAADI.

A remark on this clone: Its antigen is currently not known. No base quality values were provided; no much bigger clone lies one nucleotide off.

Using the deep immunoSEQ assay, TCR CDR3 regions were amplified from genomic DNA by multiplex PCR. Extracted genomic DNA from each cell subset was spread evenly across all wells of several immunoSEQ 96-well plates, with each plate serving as a replicate. For sorted subsets, approximately 210 ng genomic DNA, equal to tens of thousands of T cell genomes, was loaded into each replicate PCR. Purified libraries were measured with a Qubit 3.0 fluorometer, size-checked on a Bioanalyzer 2100, and measured again with the KAPA Library Quantification kit. Each immunoSEQ 96-well plate was sequenced on its own single-read 150-cycle Illumina NextSeq 550 flow cell. Concerning the study's data processing: The immunoSEQ output contained only junctional sequences without quality scores, so filtering could not match that applied to full-length reads. To assign V/J genes and CDR3, sequences were annotated using PyIR, a Python wrapper for IgBLAST v1.9, with IMGT germline references. Reads with weak V/J assignments (E-value above 1e-6), missing CDR3, stop codons, out-of-frame junctions, or ambiguous translated residues were removed. V3J clonotypes were defined as sequences sharing the same inferred V gene, J gene, and CDR3 amino acid sequence. The percentage overlap between two repertoires was calculated by dividing the number of shared unique clonotypes by the size of the smaller repertoire. Repertoire richness was assessed with RTK rarefaction, the Chao1 estimator, and Recon v2.1 estimates of unobserved clonotypes. For all TCRbeta clonotypes obtained by the gDNA method from a handful of donors, generation probabilities were computed with OLGA. TCRdb took over this immuneACCESS table, retaining in-frame rearrangements with V and J assigned. Such tables are incomplete; in checked studies, under half of the missing clones stem from an unresolved V gene, and the remainder is unexplained. The V and J calls and clone size come from that table; D and trimming were worked out from the DNA. The sample yields roughly 640,000 clones; 74% were counted once. The ten largest clones represent under 2% of the sample.

This TCR was recovered from a woman in her twenties or thirties in good health. The rearrangement joined TRBV10-2 to TRBJ1-1; the D segment cannot be called with confidence. Sequenced material: memory CD4+ T cells sorted from blood. The sample's cell subset or site label, decoded: CD45RA-negative fraction. The nucleotide sequence reads TGCGCCAGCGGGCGTCCGGTGGACACTGAAGCTTTCTTT. Its translation is CASGRPVDTEAFF.